This T cell receptor beta chain emerged from a study of response to subunit inactivated influenza vaccine. The CDR3 totals 15 residues. Germline assignment: CDR1 MDHEN and CDR2 SYDVKM. V lost 6 bases, J lost 5 bases, and 19 bases lay in between. TCRdb reanalysed the RT-PCR reads using MiXCR and keeps one entry per CDR3 protein. The sample lists about 310,000 distinct CDR3 sequences, approximately 20% occurring once. The gene calls are TRBV28 and TRBJ2-5, with D unresolved. This TCR came from a man in his fifties or sixties who received an inactivated influenza vaccine. The sequenced sample was PBMCs from blood, obtained around 22 months after vaccination. CDR3 bases: TGTGCCAGCAGCTCCCCACCCCAATCAGCTGAGACCCAGTACTTC. Its translation is CASSSPPQSAETQYF.